One and the same sample provided the 21 T cell receptor beta chains below, sequenced in a study of immune evolution from preneoplasia to lung adenocarcinoma. The repertoire was sequenced with immunoSEQ multiplex PCR; TCRdb's copy has only in-frame clones and lacks some. The sample has more than 3,500 clones, 74% seen once. The material sequenced was FFPE minimally invasive lung adenocarcinoma tissue. Receptor source: a person between 60 and 79 years old with lung adenocarcinoma.

The CDR3 spells CASSIDLEQVHTGELFF. For the CDR3, the DNA is TGTGCCAGTAGTATAGATCTGGAACAGGTTCACACCGGGGAGCTGTTTTTT. The rearrangement joins TRBV19 to TRBJ2-2, with D perhaps matching TRBD1 (5 bases). This CDR3 comprises 17 residues. From germline, CDR1 is LNHDA and CDR2 SQIVND (reference sequence). Between the trimmed V and J ends, which lost 0 bases and 3 bases, there was a span of 14 bases.

V usage is TRBV10-1 and J usage is TRBJ2-6, with no clear D. V was cut by 5 bases and J by 5 bases, with 22 bases left in between. This CDR3 has 18 amino acids. CDR1 and CDR2 from the germline V gene are WNHNN and SYGVQD (reference sequence). Written as DNA, the CDR3 is TGCGCCAGCAGTAGGTATTTAGTCGCACAAAGTCGGGCCAACGTCCTGACTTTC. Encoded protein: CASSRYLVAQSRANVLTF.

A few counts support this clone. The V and J genes are TRBV5-6 and TRBJ1-1; D is ambiguous. The CDR3 length is 11 residues. Germline CDR1 and CDR2: SGHDT and YYEEEE. V lost 3 bases, J lost 1 base, and 1 base lay in between. CDR3 DNA sequence: TGTGCCAGCAGCTCGAACACTGAAGCTTTCTTT. It codes for CASSSNTEAFF.

This rearrangement joins TRBV7-9 to TRBJ1-4; D not resolved. CDR1 is SEHNR and CDR2 is FQNEAQ in the germline V gene (reference sequence). V lost 1 base to trimming and J lost 7 bases, with 16 bases between them. This CDR3 is built from 16 residues. The CDR3 here is CASSLVSQAWGEKLFF. The CDR3 bases are TGTGCCAGCAGCTTAGTCTCGCAGGCATGGGGTGAAAAACTGTTTTTT. The complete variable domain, with remaining parts taken from reference TRBV7-9 and TRBJ1-4, reads DTGVSQNPRHKITKRGQNVTFRCDPISEHNRLYWYRQTLGQGPEFLTYFQNEAQLEKSRLLSDRFSAERPKGSFSTLEIQRTEQGDSAMYLCASSLVSQAWGEKLFFGSGTQLSVL.

This clone was observed a single time. In DNA, the CDR3 is TGCGCCAGCAGCTCATACGGGGTAGACCACACCGGGGAGCTGTTTTTT. Amino acids: CASSSYGVDHTGELFF. This chain links TRBV5-1 with TRBJ2-2; D is perhaps TRBD2 (5 bases). CDR1 SGHRS and CDR2 YFSETQ come from the germline V gene. The CDR3 runs to 16 residues. Trimming took 3 bases from V and 3 from J, leaving 15 bases between them.

This rearrangement joins TRBV5-1 to TRBJ2-3; possible D gene TRBD2, 6 bases. Germline CDR1 reads SGHRS; CDR2 reads YFSETQ. Trimming pared 0 bases from V and 4 bases from J, leaving 9 bases between. The CDR3 loop spans 14 amino acids. The CDR3 nucleotides read TGCGCCAGCAGCTTGGCGGAGGGACCAGATACGCAGTATTTT. Amino acid sequence: CASSLAEGPDTQYF.

Points on this clone: Germline is not matched at one junction end, which may reflect a read error. The chain links TRBV5-6 to TRBJ2-1, with TRBD1 matching 7 bases. The germline V gene has CDR1 SGHDT and CDR2 YYEEEE. The CDR3 totals 16 residues. The chain's CDR3 is CASSSLPGQSYNKQFF. In nucleotides, the CDR3 is TGTGCCAGCAGCTCACTCCCGGGACAGTCATACAATAAGCAGTTCTTC.

This rearrangement joins TRBV7-2 to TRBJ2-7; a possible D gene is TRBD1 (7 bases). V was cut by 6 bases and J by 5 bases, with 14 bases left in between. The CDR3 covers 13 residues. Germline V gives CDR1 SGHTA, CDR2 FQGNSA. CDR3 nucleotides: TGTGCCAGCAGGTTTCAGGGGGGCGACGAGCAGTACTTC. Translating it yields CASRFQGGDEQYF.

The chain links TRBV6-5 to TRBJ2-7, with a tentative D call TRBD2 (5 bases). The V gene's germline CDR1 is MNHEY and CDR2 SVGAGI. V lost 6 bases and J 3 bases, leaving 15 bases between the germline ends. This CDR3 has 14 residues. This CDR3 reads CASRPDGRGYEQYF. In DNA form, the CDR3 reads TGTGCCAGCAGACCAGACGGACGGGGCTACGAGCAGTACTTC.

This CDR3 is CASRKPSGAYEQYF. CDR3 bases: TGTGCCAGCAGGAAGCCTAGCGGGGCCTACGAGCAGTACTTC. V usage is TRBV28 and J usage is TRBJ2-7; 9 bases are a match to TRBD2. Unmatched junction bases numbered 5, after V lost 6 bases and J lost 2 bases. Germline CDR1 reads MDHEN; CDR2 reads SYDVKM. CDR3 length: 14 residues.

This chain links TRBV30 with TRBJ2-3; tentatively, D is TRBD2 (6 bases). Germline values: CDR1 GTSNPN, CDR2 SVGIG (reference sequence). The length of the CDR3 is 16 residues. V was shortened by 4 bases and J by 1 base, with 18 bases between the two germline ends. Written as DNA, the CDR3 is TGTGCCTGGACTGACGCGGGGACGGGGGGCACAGATACGCAGTATTTT. It yields the protein CAWTDAGTGGTDTQYF.

This chain connects TRBV6-6 to TRBJ2-7; TRBD1 aligns across 7 bases. Germline loops: CDR1 MNHNY, CDR2 SVGAGI (reference sequence). The junction had 6 bases not matched to a gene; V was cut back by 0 bases and J by 4 bases. The CDR3 contains 15 residues. Here the CDR3 reads CASSYSFTGAYEQYF. The CDR3 bases are TGTGCCAGCAGTTACTCGTTCACAGGGGCGTACGAGCAGTACTTC.

The CDR3 DNA reads TGTGCCAGCAGCGAACAATCCTACGAGCAGTACTTC. It translates to CASSEQSYEQYF. The J gene is TRBJ2-7, the V gene TRBV2; D is unclear. The CDR3 has 12 residues. Looked up from germline, CDR1 is SNHLY and CDR2 is FYNNEI. V was cut by 6 bases and J by 1 base, with 7 bases left in between.

The J gene is TRBJ2-7, the V gene TRBV5-1, with 10 bases matching TRBD1. The CDR3 extends over 16 amino acids. J was trimmed by 6 bases and V by 4 bases; bases with no gene match: 13. Germline lookup yields CDR1 SGHRS and CDR2 YFSETQ. Here the CDR3 reads CASSHSAGTGVSEQYF. The CDR3 nucleotides read TGCGCCAGCAGCCACTCCGCCGGGACAGGGGTCTCCGAGCAGTACTTC.

The J gene is TRBJ1-1, the V gene TRBV6-5, with a weak D call TRBD1 (5 bases). Germline CDR1 MNHEY, CDR2 SVGAGI. V shed 4 bases and J shed 5 bases, with 17 bases lying between them. The CDR3 consists of 15 residues. The chain's CDR3 is CASSSNPTRGTEAFF. The CDR3 nucleotides are TGTGCCAGCAGTTCGAACCCGACTAGGGGAACTGAAGCTTTCTTT.

The CDR3 region has the DNA TGTGCCAGCAGTGAAGACAGACCCTACGAGCAGTACTTC. It codes for CASSEDRPYEQYF. V and J are TRBV6-1 and TRBJ2-7, with D unclear. Germline assignment: CDR1 MNHNS and CDR2 SASEGT. The CDR3 covers 13 residues. With 1 base removed from V and 2 bases from J, the gap between germline ends came to 6 bases.

V and J are TRBV5-1 and TRBJ2-5; D may be TRBD1 (6 bases). In germline, CDR1 is SGHRS, CDR2 YFSETQ. CDR3 length: 14 residues. V was trimmed by 7 bases and J by 1 base, leaving 14 bases between them. Here the CDR3 DNA reads TGCGCCAGCTCTAGTGGACAGCTCCAAGAGACCCAGTACTTC. Its protein is CASSSGQLQETQYF.

The chain carries TRBV11-2 and TRBJ2-7, with TRBD1 matching 11 bases. With V trimmed by 3 bases and J by 6 bases, 4 bases remained unmatched. Per the germline V gene, CDR1 is SGHAT and CDR2 is FQNNGV. The CDR3 is 14 amino acids. The CDR3 DNA is TGTGCCAGCAGCTTCGGGACAGGGGGAACCGAGCAGTACTTC. Amino acid sequence: CASSFGTGGTEQYF.

This clone has only one observation. The rearrangement links TRBV28 to TRBJ1-5; D unclear. The CDR3 spans 15 residues. V gave up 2 bases and J gave up 0 bases, with 8 bases separating them. Germline V gives CDR1 MDHEN, CDR2 SYDVKM. The CDR3 region has the DNA TGTGCCAGCAGTTTAGACCAGTCTAGCAATCAGCCCCAGCATTTT. Protein product: CASSLDQSSNQPQHF. The whole variable domain, filled in from reference TRBV28 and TRBJ1-5, reads DVKVTQSSRYLVKRTGEKVFLECVQDMDHENMFWYRQDPGLGLRLIYFSYDVKMKEKGDIPEGYSVSREKKERFSLILESASTNQTSMYLCASSLDQSSNQPQHFGDGTRLSIL.

V usage is TRBV18 and J usage is TRBJ1-1; 7 bases fit TRBD1. V lost 4 bases and J lost 0; bases outside the gene matches: 2. The CDR3 runs 14 residues. Germline values: CDR1 KGHSH, CDR2 LQKENI. The CDR3 sequence: CASSRDSLNTEAFF. The CDR3, as DNA: TGTGCCAGCTCACGGGACAGTTTGAACACTGAAGCTTTCTTT.

V is TRBV30 and J is TRBJ2-7; perhaps D is TRBD1 or TRBD2 (5 bases each). Trimming took off 0 bases at V and 3 bases at J, with 9 bases between the two ends. The CDR3 has 13 residues. In germline, CDR1 is GTSNPN, CDR2 SVGIG (reference sequence). The CDR3 DNA reads as TGTGCCTGGAGTGTGGGGGATAACTACGAGCAGTACTTC. Protein product: CAWSVGDNYEQYF. The entire variable domain, with the rest obtained from reference TRBV30 and TRBJ2-7, is as follows: SQTIHQWPATLVQPVGSPLSLECTVEGTSNPNLYWYRQAAGRGLQLLFYSVGIGQISSEVPQNLSASRPQDRQFILSSKKLLLSDSGFYLCAWSVGDNYEQYFGPGTRLTVT.